These T cell receptor beta chains were read from a single sample in a study of vaccination effects on CD4 cells after COVID-19. The antigens of these receptors remain unknown. Sequenced by immunoSEQ multiplex PCR; TCRdb stores in-frame clones only, minus some. The sample consists of roughly 41,000 clones, about three fifths of them appearing once. Material: CD4+ T cells from PBMCs cultured with HCoV-OC43 spike peptides, obtained before COVID-19 vaccination. The receptors here all came from a human donor who received a COVID-19 vaccine. Both conserved end residues are part of each CDR3. The order of the fields is J gene, CDR3 length, clone size, V gene, D gene, CDR3 protein, CDR3 DNA. The D gene is left open where the match is weak. Expanded clones get a size class; other rows say once, few or many, or leave the size out.

j_gene: TRBJ2-5
len: 14
abundance: -
v_gene: TRBV30
d_gene: TRBD2
CDR3aa: CAWSGGSGEETQYF
CDR3nt: TGTGCCTGGAGTGGAGGTAGCGGGGAAGAGACCCAGTACTTC

j_gene: TRBJ2-7
len: 15
abundance: -
v_gene: TRBV5-6
d_gene: -
CDR3aa: CASSLEADRWGEQYF
CDR3nt: TGTGCCAGCAGCTTGGAAGCTGACCGATGGGGTGAGCAGTACTTC

j_gene: TRBJ1-6
len: 16
abundance: -
v_gene: TRBV7-6
d_gene: -
CDR3aa: CASSSTTGAQPPPLHF
CDR3nt: TGTGCCAGCAGCTCCACGACAGGTGCCCAGCCGCCACCCCTCCACTTT

j_gene: TRBJ2-5
len: 14
abundance: -
v_gene: TRBV7-9
d_gene: -
CDR3aa: CASSLISSQETQYF
CDR3nt: TGTGCCAGCAGCTTAATATCCTCTCAAGAGACCCAGTACTTC

j_gene: TRBJ2-1
len: 14
abundance: -
v_gene: TRBV5-1
d_gene: -
CDR3aa: CASNRDPENNEQFF
CDR3nt: TGCGCCAGCAACCGGGACCCAGAGAACAATGAGCAGTTCTTC

j_gene: TRBJ2-5
len: 15
abundance: -
v_gene: TRBV5-6
d_gene: -
CDR3aa: CASSFTNRVQETQYF
CDR3nt: TGTGCCAGCAGCTTTACTAACAGGGTCCAAGAGACCCAGTACTTC

j_gene: TRBJ2-7
len: 14
abundance: -
v_gene: TRBV19
d_gene: -
CDR3aa: CASSIVSAHYEQYF
CDR3nt: TGTGCCAGTAGTATAGTTTCAGCCCACTACGAGCAGTACTTC

j_gene: TRBJ2-1
len: 15
abundance: -
v_gene: TRBV5-1
d_gene: TRBD2
CDR3aa: CASSRLAGVLDEQFF
CDR3nt: TGCGCCAGCAGTCGCCTAGCGGGGGTATTGGATGAGCAGTTCTTC

j_gene: TRBJ1-4
len: 13
abundance: few
v_gene: TRBV4-1
d_gene: -
CDR3aa: CASSQVVREKLFF
CDR3nt: TGCGCCAGCAGCCAGGTCGTCCGTGAAAAACTGTTTTTT

j_gene: TRBJ1-1
len: 17
abundance: few
v_gene: TRBV27
d_gene: TRBD1
CDR3aa: CASSKTGVFNGHTEAFF
CDR3nt: TGTGCCAGCAGTAAAACAGGGGTATTCAATGGTCACACTGAAGCTTTCTTT

j_gene: TRBJ1-2
len: 11
abundance: few
v_gene: TRBV29-1
d_gene: -
CDR3aa: CSVEVDFGYTF
CDR3nt: TGCAGCGTTGAGGTGGACTTTGGCTACACCTTC